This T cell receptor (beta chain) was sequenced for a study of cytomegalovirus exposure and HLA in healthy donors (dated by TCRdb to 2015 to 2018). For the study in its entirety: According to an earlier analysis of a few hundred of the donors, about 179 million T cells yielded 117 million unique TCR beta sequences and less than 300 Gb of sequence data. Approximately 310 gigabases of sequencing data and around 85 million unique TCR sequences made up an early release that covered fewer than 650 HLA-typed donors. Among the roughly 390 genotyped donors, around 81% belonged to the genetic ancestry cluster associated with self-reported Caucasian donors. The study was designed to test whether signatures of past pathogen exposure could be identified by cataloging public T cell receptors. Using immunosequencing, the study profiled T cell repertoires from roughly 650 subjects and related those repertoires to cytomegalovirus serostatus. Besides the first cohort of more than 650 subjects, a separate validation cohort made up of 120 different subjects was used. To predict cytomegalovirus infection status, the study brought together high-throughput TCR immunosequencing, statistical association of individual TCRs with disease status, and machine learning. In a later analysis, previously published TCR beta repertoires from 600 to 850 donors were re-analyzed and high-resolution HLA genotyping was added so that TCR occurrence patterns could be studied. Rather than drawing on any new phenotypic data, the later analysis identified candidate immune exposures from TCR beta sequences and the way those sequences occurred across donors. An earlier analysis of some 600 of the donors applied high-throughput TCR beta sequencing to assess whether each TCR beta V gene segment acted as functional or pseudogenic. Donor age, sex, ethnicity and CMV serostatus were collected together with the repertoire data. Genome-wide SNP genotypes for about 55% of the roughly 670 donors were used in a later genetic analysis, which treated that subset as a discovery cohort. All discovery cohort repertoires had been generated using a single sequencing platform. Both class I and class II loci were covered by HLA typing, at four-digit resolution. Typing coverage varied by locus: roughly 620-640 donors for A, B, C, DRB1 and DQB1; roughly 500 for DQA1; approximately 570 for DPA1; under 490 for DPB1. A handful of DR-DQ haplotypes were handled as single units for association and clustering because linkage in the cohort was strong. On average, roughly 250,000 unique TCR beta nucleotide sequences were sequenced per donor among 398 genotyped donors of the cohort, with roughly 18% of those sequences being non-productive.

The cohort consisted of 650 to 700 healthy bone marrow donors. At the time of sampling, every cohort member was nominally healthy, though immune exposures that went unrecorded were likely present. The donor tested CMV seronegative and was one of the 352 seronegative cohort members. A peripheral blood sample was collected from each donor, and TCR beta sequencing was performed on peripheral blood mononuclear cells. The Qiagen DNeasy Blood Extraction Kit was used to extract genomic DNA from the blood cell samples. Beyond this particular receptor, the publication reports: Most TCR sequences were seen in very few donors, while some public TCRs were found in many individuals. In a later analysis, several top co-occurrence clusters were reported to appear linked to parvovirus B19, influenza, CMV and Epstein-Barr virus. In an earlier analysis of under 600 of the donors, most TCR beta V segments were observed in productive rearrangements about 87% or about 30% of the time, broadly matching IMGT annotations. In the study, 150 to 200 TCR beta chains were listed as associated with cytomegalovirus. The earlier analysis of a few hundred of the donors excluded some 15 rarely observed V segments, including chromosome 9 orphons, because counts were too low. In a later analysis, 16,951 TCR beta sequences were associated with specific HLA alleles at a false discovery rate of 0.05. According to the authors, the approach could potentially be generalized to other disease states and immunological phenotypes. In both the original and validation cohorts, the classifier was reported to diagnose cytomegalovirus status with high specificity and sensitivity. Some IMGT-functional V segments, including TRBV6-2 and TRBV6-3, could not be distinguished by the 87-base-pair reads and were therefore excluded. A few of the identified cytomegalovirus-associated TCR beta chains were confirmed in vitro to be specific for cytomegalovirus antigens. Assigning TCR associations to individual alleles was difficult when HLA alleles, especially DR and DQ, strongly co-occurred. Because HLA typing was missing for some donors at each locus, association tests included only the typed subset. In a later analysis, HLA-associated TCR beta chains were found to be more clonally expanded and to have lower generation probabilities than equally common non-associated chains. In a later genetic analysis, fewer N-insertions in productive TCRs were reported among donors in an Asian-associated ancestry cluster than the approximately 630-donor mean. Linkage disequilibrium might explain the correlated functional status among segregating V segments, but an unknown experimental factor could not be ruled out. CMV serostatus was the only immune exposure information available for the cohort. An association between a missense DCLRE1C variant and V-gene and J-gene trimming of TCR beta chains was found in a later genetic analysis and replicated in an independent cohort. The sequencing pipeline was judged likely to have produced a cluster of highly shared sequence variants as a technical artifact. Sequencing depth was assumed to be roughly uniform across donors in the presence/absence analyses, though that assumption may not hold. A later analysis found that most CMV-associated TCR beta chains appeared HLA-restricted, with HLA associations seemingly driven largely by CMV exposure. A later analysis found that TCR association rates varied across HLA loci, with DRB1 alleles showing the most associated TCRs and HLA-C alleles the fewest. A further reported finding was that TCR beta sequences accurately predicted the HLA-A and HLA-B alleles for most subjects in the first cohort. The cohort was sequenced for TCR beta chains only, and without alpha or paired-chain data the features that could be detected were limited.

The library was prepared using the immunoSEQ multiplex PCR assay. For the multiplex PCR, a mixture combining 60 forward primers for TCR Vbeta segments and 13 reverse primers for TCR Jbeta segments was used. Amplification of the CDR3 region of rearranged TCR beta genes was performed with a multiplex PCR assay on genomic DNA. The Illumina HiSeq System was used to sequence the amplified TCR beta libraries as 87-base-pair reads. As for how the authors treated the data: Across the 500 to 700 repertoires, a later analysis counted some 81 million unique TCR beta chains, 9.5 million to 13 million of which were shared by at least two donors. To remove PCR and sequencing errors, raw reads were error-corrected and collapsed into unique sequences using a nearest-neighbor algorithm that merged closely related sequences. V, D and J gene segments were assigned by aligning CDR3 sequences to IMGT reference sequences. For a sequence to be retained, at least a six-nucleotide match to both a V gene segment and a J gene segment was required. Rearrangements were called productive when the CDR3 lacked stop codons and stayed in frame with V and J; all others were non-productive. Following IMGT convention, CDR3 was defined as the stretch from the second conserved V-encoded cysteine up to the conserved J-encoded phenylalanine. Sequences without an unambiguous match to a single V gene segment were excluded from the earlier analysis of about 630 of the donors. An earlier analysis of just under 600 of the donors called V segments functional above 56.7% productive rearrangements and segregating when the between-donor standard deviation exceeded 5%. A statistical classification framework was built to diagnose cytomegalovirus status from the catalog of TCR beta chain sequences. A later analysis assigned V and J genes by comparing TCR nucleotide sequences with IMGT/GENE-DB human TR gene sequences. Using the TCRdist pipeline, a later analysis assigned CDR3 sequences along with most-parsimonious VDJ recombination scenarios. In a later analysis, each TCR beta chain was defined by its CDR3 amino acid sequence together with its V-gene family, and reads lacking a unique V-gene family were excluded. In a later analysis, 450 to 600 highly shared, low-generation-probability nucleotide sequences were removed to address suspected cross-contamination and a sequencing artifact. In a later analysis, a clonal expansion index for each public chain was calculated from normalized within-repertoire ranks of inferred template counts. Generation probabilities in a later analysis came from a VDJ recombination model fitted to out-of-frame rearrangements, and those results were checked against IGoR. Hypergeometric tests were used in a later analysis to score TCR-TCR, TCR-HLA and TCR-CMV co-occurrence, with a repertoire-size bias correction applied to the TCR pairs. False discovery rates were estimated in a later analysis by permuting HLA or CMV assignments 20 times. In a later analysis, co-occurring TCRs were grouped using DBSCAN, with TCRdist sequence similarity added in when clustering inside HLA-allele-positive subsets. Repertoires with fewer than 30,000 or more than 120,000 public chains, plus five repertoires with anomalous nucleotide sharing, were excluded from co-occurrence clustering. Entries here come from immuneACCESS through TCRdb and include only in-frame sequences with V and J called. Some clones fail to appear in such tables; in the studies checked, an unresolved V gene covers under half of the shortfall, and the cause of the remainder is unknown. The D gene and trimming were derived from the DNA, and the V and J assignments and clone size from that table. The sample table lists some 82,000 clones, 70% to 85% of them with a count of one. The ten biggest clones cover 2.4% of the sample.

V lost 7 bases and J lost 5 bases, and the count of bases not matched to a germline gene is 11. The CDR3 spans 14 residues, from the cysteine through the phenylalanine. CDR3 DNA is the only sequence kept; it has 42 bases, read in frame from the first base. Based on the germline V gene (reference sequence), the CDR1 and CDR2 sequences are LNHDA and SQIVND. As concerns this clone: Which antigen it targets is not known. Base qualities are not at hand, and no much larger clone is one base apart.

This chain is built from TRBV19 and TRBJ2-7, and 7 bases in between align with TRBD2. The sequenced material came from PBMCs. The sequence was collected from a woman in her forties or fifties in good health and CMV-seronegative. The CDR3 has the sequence CASKRDFDTNEQYF. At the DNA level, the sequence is TGTGCCAGTAAGCGGGACTTTGACACGAACGAGCAGTACTTC.